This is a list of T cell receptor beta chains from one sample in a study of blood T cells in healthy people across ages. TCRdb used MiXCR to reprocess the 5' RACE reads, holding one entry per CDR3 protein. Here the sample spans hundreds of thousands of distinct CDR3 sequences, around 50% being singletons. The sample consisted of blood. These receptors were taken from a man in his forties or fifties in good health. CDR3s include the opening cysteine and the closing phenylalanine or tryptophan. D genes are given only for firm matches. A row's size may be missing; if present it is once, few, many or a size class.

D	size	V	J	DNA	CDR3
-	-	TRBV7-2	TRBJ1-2	TGTGCCAGCAGCTGGAAGGGAAACGACACCTTC	CASSWKGNDTF
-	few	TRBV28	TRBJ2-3	TGTGCCAGCAGTTTGACCAGGGGCCCCCCTGATACGCAGTATTTT	CASSLTRGPPDTQYF
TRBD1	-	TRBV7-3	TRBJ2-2	TGTGCCAGCAACAGGGGGTCCGGGGAGCTGTTTTTT	CASNRGSGELFF
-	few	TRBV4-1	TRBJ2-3	TGCGCCAGCAGCCCCTTTGTGAGCGGCACAGATACGCAGTATTTT	CASSPFVSGTDTQYF
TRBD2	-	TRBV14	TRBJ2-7	TGTGCCAGCAGCCAGGGACTAGCGGGAGTCGCCTACGAGCAGTACTTC	CASSQGLAGVAYEQYF
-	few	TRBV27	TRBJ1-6	TGTGCCAGCACCAACTACGGGGCCGGTGGTTCACCCCTCCACTTT	CASTNYGAGGSPLHF
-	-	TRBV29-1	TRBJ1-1	TGCAGCATTGAAGATCAAAGGTACACTGAAGCTTTCTTT	CSIEDQRYTEAFF
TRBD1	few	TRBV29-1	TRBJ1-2	TGCAGCGTCGCAGGGGGCACCAACTATGGCTACACCTTC	CSVAGGTNYGYTF
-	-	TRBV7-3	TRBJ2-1	TGTGCCAGCATCCCCTCCCCGACAGCGGTGGGTGAGCAGTTCTTC	CASIPSPTAVGEQFF
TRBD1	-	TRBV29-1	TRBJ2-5	TGCAGCGTTGAGGACACAGGGGGAGAGACCCAGTACTTC	CSVEDTGGETQYF
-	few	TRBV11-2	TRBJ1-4	TGTGCCAGCAGCCGGAGCACAGGGCGTGATGAAAAACTGTTTTTT	CASSRSTGRDEKLFF
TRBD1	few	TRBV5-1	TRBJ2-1	TGCGCCAGCAGCCCCCCGGGACAGGGGGCGGTTGAGCAGTTCTTC	CASSPPGQGAVEQFF
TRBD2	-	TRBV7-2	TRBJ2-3	TGTGCCAGCAGAACGGGACTAGCGGGAATCACAGATACGCAGTATTTT	CASRTGLAGITDTQYF
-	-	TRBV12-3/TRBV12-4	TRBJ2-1	TGTGCCAGCAGTTTTTCCGATTACAATGAGCAGTTCTTC	CASSFSDYNEQFF
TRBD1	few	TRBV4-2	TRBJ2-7	TGTGCCAGCAGCCAAGGGACAGGGGCCGCCTACGAGCAGTACTTC	CASSQGTGAAYEQYF
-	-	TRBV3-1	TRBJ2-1	TGTGCCAGCAGCCAAGGGACTCTCTACAATGAGCAGTTCTTC	CASSQGTLYNEQFF
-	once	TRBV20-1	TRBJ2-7	TGCAGTGCTAAGGTAACTCGAGGAGGCAGGGGAACCTACGAGCAGTACTTC	CSAKVTRGGRGTYEQYF
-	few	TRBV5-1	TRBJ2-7	TGCGCCAGCAGGAGGGATTCCTACTCCTACGAGCAGTACTTC	CASRRDSYSYEQYF